This is a list of T cell receptor beta chains from one sample in a study of blood T cell repertoires in COVID-19. Method: immunoSEQ multiplex PCR; TCRdb's copy keeps in-frame clones and lacks some. The data contain 250,000 to 350,000 clones, around four fifths of them singletons. Input material: peripheral blood. Every receptor here comes from a woman in her 50s with active or convalescent COVID-19. Each CDR3 is given with its conserved first and last residue. The order of the fields is clone size, V gene, D gene, J gene, CDR3 protein, CDR3 DNA. D genes are given only for firm matches. Some rows have no size entry. The others give once, few or many, or a class for an expanded clone.

>NA|TRBV27|TRBD2|TRBJ2-7
CASSPSGTSSYEQYF
TGTGCCAGCAGTCCCTCCGGGACTAGCTCCTACGAGCAGTACTTC
>NA|TRBV7-2|NA|TRBJ1-6
CASSGRNFYNSPLHF
TGTGCCAGCAGCGGCAGGAATTTCTATAATTCACCCCTCCACTTT
>NA|TRBV5-6|TRBD1|TRBJ1-1
CASSSRQGGTEAFF
TGTGCCAGCAGCTCCAGACAGGGGGGGACTGAAGCTTTCTTT
>NA|TRBV19|TRBD1|TRBJ1-1
CASKGQGRFEAFF
TGTGCCAGTAAGGGACAGGGAAGATTTGAAGCTTTCTTT
>NA|TRBV6-2/TRBV6-3|NA|TRBJ1-1
CASSYSVRAFF
TGTGCCAGCAGTTATTCGGTGAGAGCTTTCTTT
>NA|TRBV7-9|TRBD2|TRBJ2-1
CASSFWSGRISYNEQFF
TGTGCCAGCAGCTTTTGGAGCGGGAGGATATCCTACAATGAGCAGTTCTTC
>NA|TRBV7-3|NA|TRBJ1-1
CASSRDSRGEAFF
TGTGCCAGCAGCCGGGACTCCCGGGGTGAAGCTTTCTTT
>NA|TRBV15|NA|TRBJ2-4
CATSRAGQGVAIQYF
TGTGCCACCAGCAGAGCGGGTCAGGGTGTTGCCATTCAGTACTTC
>few|TRBV5-5|TRBD1|TRBJ2-1
CASSRRTTGTGVRNEQFF
TGTGCCAGCAGCCGCCGTACCACCGGGACAGGGGTCAGGAATGAGCAGTTCTTC
>NA|TRBV29-1|TRBD1|TRBJ2-7
CSVQYGQGAYEQYF
TGCAGCGTTCAGTACGGACAGGGGGCCTACGAGCAGTACTTC
>few|TRBV30|TRBD2|TRBJ2-1
CAWSVLAGGLEQFF
TGTGCCTGGAGTGTACTGGCGGGAGGGCTAGAGCAGTTCTTC
>NA|TRBV12-3/TRBV12-4|NA|TRBJ1-5
CASSPGINQPQHF
TGTGCCAGCAGCCCCGGGATAAATCAGCCCCAGCATTTT
>NA|TRBV4-2|NA|TRBJ2-2
CASSQVAWSEGRNTGELFF
TGTGCCAGCAGCCAAGTCGCTTGGTCGGAGGGCCGGAACACCGGGGAGCTGTTTTTT
>NA|TRBV9|TRBD1|TRBJ1-2
CASSVEGTGGVRNYGYTF
TGTGCCAGCAGCGTAGAGGGGACAGGGGGCGTGAGGAACTATGGCTACACCTTC
>NA|TRBV27|NA|TRBJ2-1
CASSGWGGPSVEQFF
TGTGCCAGTTCGGGGTGGGGGGGGCCTAGCGTCGAGCAGTTCTTC
>NA|TRBV3-1/TRBV3-2|NA|TRBJ1-5
CASSQDSRVGNQPQHF
TGTGCCAGCAGCCAAGATTCGAGGGTAGGCAATCAGCCCCAGCATTTT
>NA|TRBV9|TRBD2|TRBJ2-1
CASSTSGVSSYNEQFF
TGTGCCAGCAGCACTAGCGGGGTGAGCTCCTACAATGAGCAGTTCTTC
>NA|TRBV5-1|NA|TRBJ2-7
CASSSRGLDHEQYF
TGCGCCAGCAGCTCCCGAGGGCTGGACCACGAGCAGTACTTC
>once|TRBV27|NA|TRBJ2-7
CASSLSVGQSYEQYF
TGTGCCAGCAGTTTATCGGTTGGGCAGAGCTACGAGCAGTACTTC
>NA|TRBV18|TRBD2|TRBJ2-5
CASSLSGSETQYF
TGTGCCAGCTCCCTCAGCGGGAGTGAGACCCAGTACTTC
>NA|TRBV10-3|TRBD2|TRBJ2-1
CAISVVTSGTDNEQFF
TGTGCCATAAGTGTAGTCACTAGCGGGACTGACAATGAGCAGTTCTTC
>NA|TRBV7-2|TRBD1|TRBJ1-6
CASSLTGRSPLHF
TGTGCCAGCAGCCTGACAGGGAGATCACCCCTCCACTTT
>NA|TRBV25-1|TRBD2|TRBJ2-1
CASSSRTSGRASYNEQFF
TGTGCCAGCAGTTCACGGACTAGCGGGAGGGCCTCCTACAATGAGCAGTTCTTC
>NA|TRBV18|NA|TRBJ2-5
CASSEYGGKYQETQYF
TGTGCCAGCTCCGAATATGGGGGCAAGTACCAAGAGACCCAGTACTTC
>NA|TRBV11-2|TRBD1|TRBJ1-3
CASSVGQPNTIYF
TGTGCCAGCAGCGTGGGACAGCCCAACACCATATATTTT
>NA|TRBV5-5|TRBD1|TRBJ2-2
CASSSIPGQGGGELFF
TGTGCCAGCAGCTCCATCCCGGGACAGGGGGGCGGGGAGCTGTTTTTT
>NA|TRBV10-2|TRBD2|TRBJ2-1
CASNGGSRYNEQFF
TGCGCCAGCAACGGCGGGAGCCGCTACAATGAGCAGTTCTTC
>NA|TRBV27|NA|TRBJ1-2
CASSPQGFLYYGYTF
TGTGCCAGCAGTCCGCAGGGATTTTTGTACTATGGCTACACCTTC
>NA|TRBV6-6|TRBD2|TRBJ2-7
CASSYSKAREGYEQYF
TGTGCCAGCAGTTACTCGAAGGCGCGGGAGGGCTACGAGCAGTACTTC
>NA|TRBV3-1/TRBV3-2|TRBD1|TRBJ2-7
CASSQGPGTGGREQYF
TGTGCCAGCAGCCAAGGACCCGGGACAGGGGGCCGGGAGCAGTACTTC
>NA|TRBV7-3|TRBD2|TRBJ2-1
CASSLTPAGTSSEQFF
TGTGCCAGCAGCTTAACCCCGGCCGGGACTAGCAGCGAGCAGTTCTTC
>NA|TRBV18|TRBD2|TRBJ2-1
CASSLRPTTSGRSPYNEQFF
TGTGCCAGCTCACTCCGACCCACGACTAGCGGGAGGTCCCCCTACAATGAGCAGTTCTTC
>NA|TRBV12-3/TRBV12-4|NA|TRBJ1-4
CASAYGPGGKLFF
TGTGCCAGCGCTTACGGCCCCGGGGGAAAACTGTTTTTT
>NA|TRBV10-2|TRBD1|TRBJ2-7
CASSLQGTHYEQYF
TGCGCCAGCAGTTTACAGGGGACCCACTACGAGCAGTACTTC
>NA|TRBV5-1|NA|TRBJ2-7
CASSMTDPYEQYF
TGCGCCAGCAGCATGACTGATCCCTACGAGCAGTACTTC
>NA|TRBV30|TRBD1|TRBJ1-2
CAWSTGVGNYGYTF
TGTGCCTGGAGTACAGGGGTAGGTAACTATGGCTACACCTTC
>NA|TRBV14|NA|TRBJ1-3
CASSQASSGTGNTIYF
TGTGCCAGCAGCCAAGCGTCTTCCGGGACTGGAAACACCATATATTTT
>once|TRBV5-4|TRBD1|TRBJ2-3
CASSSGQGRDTQYF
TGTGCCAGCAGCTCCGGACAGGGGAGGGATACGCAGTATTTT
>NA|TRBV28|TRBD2|TRBJ2-7
CASSPGGEAFYEQYF
TGTGCCAGCAGTCCCGGGGGGGAGGCCTTCTACGAGCAGTACTTC
>NA|TRBV19|NA|TRBJ1-6
CASSIGGTKGAKLHF
TGTGCCAGTAGTATAGGGGGAACGAAAGGGGCAAAGCTCCACTTT
>NA|TRBV9|NA|TRBJ1-6
CASSKGLPYSPLHF
TGTGCCAGTTCAAAGGGGTTACCGTATTCACCCCTCCACTTT
>NA|TRBV4-2|NA|TRBJ1-1
CASSQDRTNTEAFF
TGTGCCAGCAGCCAAGATCGGACTAACACTGAAGCTTTCTTT
>few|TRBV6-5|NA|TRBJ1-6
CASWGRINSPLHF
TGTGCCAGCTGGGGGCGGATAAATTCACCCCTCCACTTT
>NA|TRBV6-5|TRBD2|TRBJ2-7
CASTTSGRGGYEQYF
TGTGCCAGCACGACTAGCGGGAGGGGCGGATACGAGCAGTACTTC
>NA|TRBV25-1|TRBD2|TRBJ2-1
CASRLAGAYNEQFF
TGTGCCAGCCGACTAGCGGGGGCCTACAATGAGCAGTTCTTC
>NA|TRBV5-4|TRBD2|TRBJ2-5
CASSSGRAETQYF
TGTGCCAGCAGCAGCGGGAGGGCGGAGACCCAGTACTTC
>NA|TRBV7-8|TRBD2|TRBJ2-7
CASSPGPGLAGDEQYF
TGTGCCAGCAGCCCTGGGCCCGGACTAGCGGGAGACGAGCAGTACTTC
>NA|TRBV29-1|TRBD2|TRBJ2-7
CSVGMRTGAGEQYF
TGCAGCGTTGGGATGAGGACGGGAGCGGGGGAGCAGTACTTC
>NA|TRBV5-1|NA|TRBJ2-1
CASSLDPSSNEQFF
TGCGCCAGCAGCTTGGATCCTAGCTCCAATGAGCAGTTCTTC
>NA|TRBV27|TRBD1|TRBJ2-3
CASSRGQGGTDTQYF
TGTGCCAGCAGTAGGGGACAGGGGGGCACAGATACGCAGTATTTT
>few|TRBV24-1|TRBD1|TRBJ2-1
CATSDSTGGAYNEQFF
TGTGCCACCAGTGACTCGACAGGGGGAGCCTACAATGAGCAGTTCTTC
>NA|TRBV28|TRBD1|TRBJ1-5
CATLQGYRRGDQPQHF
TGTGCCACCCTACAGGGGTATCGACGTGGGGATCAGCCCCAGCATTTT
>NA|TRBV5-1|NA|TRBJ2-1
CASSRPGDEQFF
TGCGCCAGCAGCCGCCCCGGGGATGAGCAGTTCTTC
>NA|TRBV7-9|TRBD2|TRBJ2-5
CASSSGLAVLKGETQYF
TGTGCCAGCAGCTCGGGACTAGCCGTCCTCAAGGGGGAGACCCAGTACTTC
>NA|TRBV7-2|NA|TRBJ1-4
CASSPDRTNEKLFF
TGTGCCAGCAGCCCCGACAGGACTAATGAAAAACTGTTTTTT